The entry below describes one TCR beta chain. A single base separates this from a much larger clone, so it may be a read error. Genomic DNA, the template, was used for profiling of the TCR beta VDJ and CDR3. In TCRdb, the reads were re-called with MiXCR into one record per CDR3 protein. The sample includes about 160,000 distinct CDR3 sequences, approximately 40% seen only once; the top ten take 1.1%. The record originates from a study of CD8+CD57+ T cells in acquired aplastic anemia. About the study: CD4+ cells from healthy donors averaged about 9.8 million reads.

Germline V gene data show CDR1 as SEHNR and CDR2 as FQNEAQ (reference sequence). The CDR3 sequence is 9 residues long. J is TRBJ2-7 and V is TRBV7-9, with no clear D. Material for sequencing was sorted CD4+, CD8+, or CD8+CD57+ T cells (not recorded which) from PBMCs. This TCR derives from a human donor in good health. The CDR3 reads CASRYEQHF. The CDR3 DNA sequence: TGTGCCAGCAGGTACGAGCAGCACTTC.